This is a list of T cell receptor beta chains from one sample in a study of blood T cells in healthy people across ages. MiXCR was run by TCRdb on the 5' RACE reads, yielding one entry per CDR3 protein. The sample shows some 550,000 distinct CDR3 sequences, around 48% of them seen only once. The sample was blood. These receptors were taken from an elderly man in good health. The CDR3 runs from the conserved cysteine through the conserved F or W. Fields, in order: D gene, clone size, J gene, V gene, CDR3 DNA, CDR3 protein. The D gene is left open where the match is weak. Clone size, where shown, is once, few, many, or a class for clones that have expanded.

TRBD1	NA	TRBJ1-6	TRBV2	TGTGCCAGCGGGGACAGGGAACATTCACCCCTCCACTTT	CASGDREHSPLHF
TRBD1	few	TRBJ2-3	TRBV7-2	TGTGCCAGCAGCTTAGTACCGGACAGGGTCCAGGGAGATACGCAGTATTTT	CASSLVPDRVQGDTQYF
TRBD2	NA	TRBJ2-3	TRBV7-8	TGTGCCAGCAGACTGACTAGCGGGGCTAGCACAGATACGCAGTATTTT	CASRLTSGASTDTQYF
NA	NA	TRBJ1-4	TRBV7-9	TGTGCCAGCAGCTCGGGTGAAACTAATGAAAAACTGTTTTTT	CASSSGETNEKLFF
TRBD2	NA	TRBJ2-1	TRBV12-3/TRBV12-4	TGTGCCAGCTTAAGGGGAGGACTAGCGGGAGGGGTTGAGCAGTTCTTC	CASLRGGLAGGVEQFF
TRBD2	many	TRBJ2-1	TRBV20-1	TGCAGTGCTAGAGTGATGGGGAGGGGAGGGGATGAGCAGTTCTTC	CSARVMGRGGDEQFF
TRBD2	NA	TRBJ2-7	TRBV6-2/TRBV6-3	TGTGCCAGCACTAGCGGTGCCTCCTACGAGCAGTACTTC	CASTSGASYEQYF
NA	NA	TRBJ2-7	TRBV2	TGTGCCAGCAGTGAAAACCCCGGGGCTAAAGAGGCCCAGTACTTC	CASSENPGAKEAQYF
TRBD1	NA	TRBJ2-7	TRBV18	TGTGCCAGCTCCCGACTCCGGGACAGTACCTACGAGCAGTACTTC	CASSRLRDSTYEQYF
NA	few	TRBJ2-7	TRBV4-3	TGCGCCAGCAGCCAAGATATAAATGGACGAGCGCTCTCCTACGAGCAGTACTTC	CASSQDINGRALSYEQYF
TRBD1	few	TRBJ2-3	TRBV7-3	TGTGCCAGCAGCGACGAAACCGGGACAGGAGCCAATACGCAGTATTTT	CASSDETGTGANTQYF
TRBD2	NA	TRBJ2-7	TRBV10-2	TGCGCCAGCAGCGATTGGACTAGCGGTTCCTACGAGCAGTACTTC	CASSDWTSGSYEQYF
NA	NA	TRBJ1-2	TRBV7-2	TGTGCCAGCAGCTTAGGAGGCTCCGGGACCACGTATGGCTACACCTTC	CASSLGGSGTTYGYTF
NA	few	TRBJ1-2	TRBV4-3	TGCGCCAGCAGCCAGCTCCCTACAGCGGGATCTGGCTACACCTTC	CASSQLPTAGSGYTF
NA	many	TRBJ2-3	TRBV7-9	TGTGCCAGCAGCTTAAAAACAGATACGCAGTATTTT	CASSLKTDTQYF
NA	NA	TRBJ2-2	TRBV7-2	TGTGCCAGCAGCTTAGTGGCAGGGGCGAACACCGGGGAGCTGTTTTTT	CASSLVAGANTGELFF
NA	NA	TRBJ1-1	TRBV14	TGTGCCAGCAGCCAAGAGACGAACGTGAACACTGAAGCTTTCTTT	CASSQETNVNTEAFF
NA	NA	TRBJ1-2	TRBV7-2	TGTGCCAGCAGCAAAAGCTGGGGGTCGGACTATGGCTACACCTTC	CASSKSWGSDYGYTF
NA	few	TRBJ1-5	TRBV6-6	TGTGCCAGCATCTCCCGCCCTGGAGATAGCAATCAGCCCCAGCATTTT	CASISRPGDSNQPQHF
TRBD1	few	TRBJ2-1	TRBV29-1	TGCAGCGTTGAATTACGGGACAGGGTCAGGAATGAGCAGTTCTTC	CSVELRDRVRNEQFF
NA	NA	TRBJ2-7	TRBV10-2	TGCGCCAGCGGCACAGGGATAACCTACGAGCAGTACTTC	CASGTGITYEQYF
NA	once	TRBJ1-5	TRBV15	TGTGCCACCAGCAGAACATACAGGACTGATCAGCCCCAGCATTTT	CATSRTYRTDQPQHF